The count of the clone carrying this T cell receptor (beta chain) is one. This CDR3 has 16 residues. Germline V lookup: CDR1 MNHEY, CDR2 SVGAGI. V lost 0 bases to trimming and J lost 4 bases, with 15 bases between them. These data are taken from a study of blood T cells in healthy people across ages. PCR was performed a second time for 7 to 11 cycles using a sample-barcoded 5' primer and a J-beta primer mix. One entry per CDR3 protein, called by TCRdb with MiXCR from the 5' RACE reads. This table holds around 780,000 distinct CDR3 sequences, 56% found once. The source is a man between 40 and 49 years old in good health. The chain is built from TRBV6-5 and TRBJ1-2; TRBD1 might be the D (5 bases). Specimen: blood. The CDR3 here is CASSYSQGGGVYGYTF. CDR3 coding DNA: TGTGCCAGCAGTTACTCGCAGGGTGGGGGAGTCTATGGCTACACCTTC.